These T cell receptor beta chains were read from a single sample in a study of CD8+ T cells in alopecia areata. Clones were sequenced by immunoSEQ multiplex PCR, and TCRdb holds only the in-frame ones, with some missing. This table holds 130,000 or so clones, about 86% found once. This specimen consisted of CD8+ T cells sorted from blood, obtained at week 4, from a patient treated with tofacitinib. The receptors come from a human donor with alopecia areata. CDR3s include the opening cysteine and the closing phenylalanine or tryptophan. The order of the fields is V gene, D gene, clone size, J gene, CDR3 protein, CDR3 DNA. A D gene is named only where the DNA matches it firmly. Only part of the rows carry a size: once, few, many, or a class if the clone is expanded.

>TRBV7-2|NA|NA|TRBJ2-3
CASSPGGTQYF
TGTGCCAGCAGCCCCGGGGGTACGCAGTATTTT
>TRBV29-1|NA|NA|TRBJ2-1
CSVEDPDREAYNEQFF
TGCAGCGTTGAAGACCCCGACAGGGAGGCCTACAATGAGCAGTTCTTC
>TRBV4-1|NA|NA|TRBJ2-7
CASSVRDSSALEQYF
TGCGCCAGCAGTGTCCGGGACTCGAGCGCCCTCGAGCAGTACTTC
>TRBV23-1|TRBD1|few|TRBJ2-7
CASSHGTGTYEQYF
TGCGCCAGCAGTCATGGGACAGGGACGTACGAGCAGTACTTC
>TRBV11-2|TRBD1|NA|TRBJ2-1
CASSGFRDRGSYNEQFF
TGTGCCAGCAGTGGATTCCGGGACAGGGGTTCCTACAATGAGCAGTTCTTC
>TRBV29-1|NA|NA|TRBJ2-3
CSVSPGLTDTQYF
TGCAGCGTTTCCCCGGGTCTGACAGATACGCAGTATTTT
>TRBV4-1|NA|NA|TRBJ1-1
CASSQGIVMNTEAFF
TGCGCCAGCAGCCAAGGTATAGTCATGAACACTGAAGCTTTCTTT
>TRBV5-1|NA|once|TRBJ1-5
CASSLAGGSQPQHF
TGCGCCAGCAGCTTGGCGGGGGGGAGTCAGCCCCAGCATTTT
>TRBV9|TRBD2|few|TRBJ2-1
CASSSGSTEQFF
TGTGCCAGCTCTAGCGGGAGTACTGAGCAGTTCTTC
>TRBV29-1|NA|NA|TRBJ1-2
CSVLRTNYGYTF
TGCAGCGTCCTCAGGACTAACTATGGCTACACCTTC
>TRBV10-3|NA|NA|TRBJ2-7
CAISEGGGEQYF
TGTGCCATCAGTGAAGGGGGTGGTGAGCAGTACTTC
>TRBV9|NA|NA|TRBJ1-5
CASSVDSDRDQPQHF
TGTGCCAGCAGCGTAGACAGCGACCGGGACCAGCCCCAGCATTTT
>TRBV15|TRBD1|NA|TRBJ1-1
CATSSPPGQEHEAFF
TGTGCCACCAGCAGTCCACCGGGACAGGAACATGAAGCTTTCTTT
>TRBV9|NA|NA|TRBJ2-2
CASSVDSQGGELFF
TGTGCCAGCAGCGTAGACTCCCAGGGCGGGGAGCTGTTTTTT
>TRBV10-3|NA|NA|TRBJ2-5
CAISGGEPWEETQYF
TGTGCCATCAGTGGTGGGGAACCGTGGGAAGAGACCCAGTACTTC
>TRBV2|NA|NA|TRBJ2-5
CASSVYRGGRETQYF
TGTGCCAGCAGTGTGTACAGGGGAGGAAGAGAGACCCAGTACTTC